This T cell receptor beta chain comes out of a study of blood T cell repertoires in COVID-19 (dated by TCRdb to between 2020 and 2021). For the wider study: Collaborator samples came from the United States, Italy and Spain and covered acute and convalescent phases of COVID-19. The repertoires were made available in a free public database intended to serve as a resource for research on the immune response to SARS-CoV-2. The prospective study material was composed of cDNA or gDNA derived from T cells, B-cell-depleted T cells, or PBMCs. Nearly every sample came with metadata listing a de-identified subject ID, COVID-19 status, age in years and sex. Where HLA class I and class II types were available, the types were taken from metadata supplied by the sample provider, not from assay-based typing. Subjects who had been exposed to COVID-19, were actively infected with it, or had recovered from it provided the deeply sampled blood TCRbeta repertoires that made up the dataset. The samples were drawn from the first 160 participants of the ongoing ImmuneRACE study and from roughly 1,300 subjects provided by 6 global collaborators. What the study reported, not specific to this receptor: The amount of clinical and demographic metadata varied by source and participant and was provided uncurated.

Whole blood was collected in K2EDTA tubes by collaborating institutions according to the institutions' own protocols. Collaborator samples were shipped for TCRbeta analysis as frozen whole blood, isolated PBMCs, or DNA extracted from either sample type. TCRbeta CDR3 regions were amplified from genomic DNA using the immunoSEQ Assay, a bias-controlled multiplex PCR. The study's processing was this. The number of nucleated cells in each sample was estimated by amplification of reference gene primers within the assay. Sequence reads were collapsed and filtered to measure the absolute abundance of every unique TCRbeta CDR3 rearrangement. For each sample, productive Simpson clonality was calculated as the square root of Simpson's diversity index across productive rearrangements. In TCRdb, the immuneACCESS table is reduced to in-frame sequences with V and J assigned. These tables do not hold every clone; where another copy was compared, an unresolved V gene accounts for under half, and the others remain unexplained. V, J and clone size are taken as reported in that table, and D and trimming were inferred from the DNA itself. Across this sample there are about 39,000 clones, with approximately 85% seen only once. The ten most abundant clones make up approximately 23% of the sample.

This clone was seen a single time. It lacks a known antigen. Base qualities are not provided; no much larger clone lies one nucleotide away. Looking up the germline V gene yields CDR1 MGHDK and CDR2 SYGVNS. Counted from cysteine to phenylalanine, this CDR3 has 15 amino acids. Only the CDR3 DNA stays, 45 bases, in frame from base 1. V and J are trimmed by 4 bases and 7 bases, and the gene matches miss 9 bases of the junction. The TCR originated in an older man with acute or convalescent COVID-19. Sequencing used peripheral blood. Recombination connected TRBV25-1 to TRBJ2-1, with 8 bases in between that match TRBD2. The base sequence is TGTGCCAGCAGTGCGAGCGGGAGCCTCGGGAATGAGCAGTTCTTC. The encoded protein is CASSASGSLGNEQFF.